Sequencing of this T cell receptor (beta chain) was carried out in a study of blood T cell repertoires in COVID-19. Worth noting for this clone: The same CDR3 also results from other DNA sequences found in this sample.

The repertoire was sequenced with immunoSEQ multiplex PCR; TCRdb's copy has only in-frame clones and lacks some. Here the sample spans about 100,000 clones, roughly 87% being singletons. Trimming removed 1 base from V and 8 bases from J, with 11 bases in between. CDR1 and CDR2 from the germline V gene are SGHTA and FQGNSA. This CDR3 has 13 amino acids. The chain carries TRBV7-2 and TRBJ1-2; TRBD1 might be the D (5 bases). The sequence derives from a man over 45 with active COVID-19. Sequencing was performed on peripheral blood. In DNA form, the CDR3 reads TGTGCCAGCAGCTTAGGGGGCACCGGCGGCTACACCTTC. Residues: CASSLGGTGGYTF.